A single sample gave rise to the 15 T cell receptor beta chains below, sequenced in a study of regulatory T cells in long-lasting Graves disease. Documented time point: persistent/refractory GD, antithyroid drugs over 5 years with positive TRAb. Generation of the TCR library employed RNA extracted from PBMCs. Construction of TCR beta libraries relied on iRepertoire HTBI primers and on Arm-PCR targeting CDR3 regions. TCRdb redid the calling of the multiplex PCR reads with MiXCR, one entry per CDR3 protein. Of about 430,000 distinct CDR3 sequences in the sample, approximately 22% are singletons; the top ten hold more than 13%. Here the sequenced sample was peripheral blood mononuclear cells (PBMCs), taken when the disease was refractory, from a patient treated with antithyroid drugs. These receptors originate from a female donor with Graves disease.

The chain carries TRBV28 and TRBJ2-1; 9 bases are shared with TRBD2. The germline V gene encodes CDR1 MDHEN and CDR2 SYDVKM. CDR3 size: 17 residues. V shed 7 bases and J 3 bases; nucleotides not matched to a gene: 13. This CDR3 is CASKGELAGHFYNEQFF. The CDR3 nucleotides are TGTGCCAGCAAGGGGGAACTAGCGGGCCACTTCTACAATGAGCAGTTCTTC.

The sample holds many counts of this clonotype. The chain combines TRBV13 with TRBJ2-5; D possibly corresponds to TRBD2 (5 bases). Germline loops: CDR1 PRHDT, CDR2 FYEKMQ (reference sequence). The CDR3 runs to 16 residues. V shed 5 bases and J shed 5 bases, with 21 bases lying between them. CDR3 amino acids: CASSHTSRAAGETQYF. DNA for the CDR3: TGTGCCAGCAGCCACACCTCGCGGGCGGCCGGGGAGACCCAGTACTTC.

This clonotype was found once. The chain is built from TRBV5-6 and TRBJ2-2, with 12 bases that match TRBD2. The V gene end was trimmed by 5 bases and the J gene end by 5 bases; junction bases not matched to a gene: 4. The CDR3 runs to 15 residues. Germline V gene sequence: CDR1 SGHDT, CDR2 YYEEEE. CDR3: CASRTSGRKTGELFF. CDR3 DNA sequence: TGTGCCAGCAGGACTAGCGGGAGAAAGACCGGGGAGCTGTTTTTT.

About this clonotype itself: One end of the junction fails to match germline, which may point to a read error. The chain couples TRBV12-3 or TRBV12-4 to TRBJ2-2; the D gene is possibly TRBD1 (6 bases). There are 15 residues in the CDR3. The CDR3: CASRPQGYHTGELLF. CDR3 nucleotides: TGTGCCAGCAGGCCACAGGGCTATCACACCGGGGAGCTGCTTTTT.

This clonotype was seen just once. The CDR3 DNA reads as TGTGCCAGTATGTCGACAGGGGACTATGGCTACACCTTC. It translates to CASMSTGDYGYTF. The chain recombines TRBV19 with TRBJ1-2, with TRBD1 matching 8 bases. V was clipped by 7 bases and J by 3 bases; unmatched bases: 4. Looked up from germline, CDR1 is LNHDA and CDR2 is SQIVND (reference sequence). CDR3 length: 13 residues. The full variable domain, completed using reference TRBV19 and TRBJ1-2, is DGGITQSPKYLFRKEGQNVTLSCEQNLNHDAMYWYRQDPGQGLRLIYYSQIVNDFQKGDIAEGYSVSREKKESFPLTVTSAQKNPTAFYLCASMSTGDYGYTFGSGTRLTVV.

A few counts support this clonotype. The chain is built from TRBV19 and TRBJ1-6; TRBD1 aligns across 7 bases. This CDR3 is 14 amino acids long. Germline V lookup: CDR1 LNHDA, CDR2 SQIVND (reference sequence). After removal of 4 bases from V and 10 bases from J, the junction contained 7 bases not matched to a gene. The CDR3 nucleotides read TGTGCCAGTAGTACCTACAGGGGACGATCACCCCTCCACTTT. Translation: CASSTYRGRSPLHF.

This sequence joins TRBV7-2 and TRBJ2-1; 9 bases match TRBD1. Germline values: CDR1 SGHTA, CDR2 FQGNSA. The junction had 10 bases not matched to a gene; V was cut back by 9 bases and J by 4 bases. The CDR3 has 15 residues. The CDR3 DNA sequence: TGTGCCAGTACCTCGCGGACAGGGGCGTACAATGAGCAGTTCTTC. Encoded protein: CASTSRTGAYNEQFF.

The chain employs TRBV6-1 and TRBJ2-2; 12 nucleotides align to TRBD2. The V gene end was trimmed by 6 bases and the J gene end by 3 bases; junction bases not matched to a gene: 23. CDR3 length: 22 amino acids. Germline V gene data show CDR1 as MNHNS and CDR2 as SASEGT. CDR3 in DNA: TGTGCCAGCAGCCGCTCGTCCCTGCTAATATGGGGACTAGCGGGTGACACCGGGGAGCTGTTTTTT. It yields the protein CASSRSSLLIWGLAGDTGELFF.

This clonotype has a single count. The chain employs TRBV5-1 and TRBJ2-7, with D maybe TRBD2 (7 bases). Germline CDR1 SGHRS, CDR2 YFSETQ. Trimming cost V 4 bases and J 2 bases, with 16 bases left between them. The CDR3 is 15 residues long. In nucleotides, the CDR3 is TGCGCCAGCAGCCCCGGGGGGCAGGGGACCTACGAGCAGTACTTC. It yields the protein CASSPGGQGTYEQYF.

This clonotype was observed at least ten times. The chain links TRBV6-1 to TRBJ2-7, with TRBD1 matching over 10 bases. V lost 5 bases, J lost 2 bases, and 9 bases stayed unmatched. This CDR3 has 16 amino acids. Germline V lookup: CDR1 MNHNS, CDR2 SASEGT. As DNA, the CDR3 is TGTGCCAGCAGTAACACGGGACAGGGGCTTCCCTACGAGCAGTACTTC. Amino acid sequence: CASSNTGQGLPYEQYF.

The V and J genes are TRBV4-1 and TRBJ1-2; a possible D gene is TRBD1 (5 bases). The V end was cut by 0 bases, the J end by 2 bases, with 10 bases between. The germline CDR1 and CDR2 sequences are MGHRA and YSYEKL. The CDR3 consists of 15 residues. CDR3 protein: CASSQESQVNYGYTF. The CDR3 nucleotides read TGCGCCAGCAGCCAAGAGTCACAGGTCAACTATGGCTACACCTTC.

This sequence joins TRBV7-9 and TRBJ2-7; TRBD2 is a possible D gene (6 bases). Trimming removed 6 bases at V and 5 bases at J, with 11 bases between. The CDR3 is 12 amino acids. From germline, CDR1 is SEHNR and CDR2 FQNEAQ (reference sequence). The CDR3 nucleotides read TGTGCCAGCAGATGGCGGGACCACGAGCAGTACTTC. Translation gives CASRWRDHEQYF.

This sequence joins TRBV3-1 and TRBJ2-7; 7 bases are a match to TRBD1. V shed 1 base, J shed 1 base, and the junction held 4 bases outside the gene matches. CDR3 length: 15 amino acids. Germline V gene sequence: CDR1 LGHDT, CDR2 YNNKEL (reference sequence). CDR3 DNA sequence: TGTGCCAGCAGCCAAGCTTGGGACAGTTCCTACGAGCAGTACTTC. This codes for CASSQAWDSSYEQYF.

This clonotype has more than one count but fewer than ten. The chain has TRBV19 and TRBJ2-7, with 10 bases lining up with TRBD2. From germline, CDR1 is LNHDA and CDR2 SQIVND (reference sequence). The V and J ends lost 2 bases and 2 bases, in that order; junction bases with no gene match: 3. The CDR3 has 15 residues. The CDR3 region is CASSIYLAGAYEQYF. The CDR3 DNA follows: TGTGCCAGTAGTATATATCTAGCGGGAGCCTACGAGCAGTACTTC.

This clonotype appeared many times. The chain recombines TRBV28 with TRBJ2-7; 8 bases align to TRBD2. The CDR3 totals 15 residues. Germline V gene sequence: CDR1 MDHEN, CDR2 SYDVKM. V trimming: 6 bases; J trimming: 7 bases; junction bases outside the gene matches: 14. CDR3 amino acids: CASSYRLARPGEQYF. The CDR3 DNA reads TGTGCCAGCAGCTACCGACTAGCGAGACCGGGGGAGCAGTACTTC.